Below are 10 T cell receptor beta chains sequenced from a single sample in a study of control samples from healthy donors and cancer patients. Assay: immunoSEQ multiplex PCR; the TCRdb copy retains only in-frame clones and omits some. The sample includes about 18,000 clones, about 85% seen only once; the top ten take over 25%. Material: PBMCs. Every receptor here comes from a woman in her 70s with lung cancer.

The chain's CDR3 is CASSPIGDVDTGELFF. CDR3 DNA: TGTGCCAGCTCACCAATAGGTGACGTTGACACCGGGGAGCTGTTTTTT. The chain couples TRBV18 to TRBJ2-2; D remains ambiguous. The CDR3 is 16 amino acids. Trimming pared 2 bases from V and 3 bases from J, leaving 13 bases between. Germline loops: CDR1 KGHSH, CDR2 LQKENI.

Notes on this clone: One junction end disagrees with the germline gene, perhaps due to a read error. The chain carries TRBV7-7 and TRBJ2-5; TRBD2 agrees at 15 bases. In germline, CDR1 is SSHAT, CDR2 FNYEAQ (reference sequence). The CDR3 has 16 residues. The CDR3 is CASSLGLAGGVKTQYF. CDR3 DNA sequence: TGTGCTAGCAGCCTCGGACTAGCGGGAGGGGTGAAGACCCAGTACTTC. Looking up the rest from reference TRBV7-7 and TRBJ2-5 gives the full variable domain: GAGVSQSPRYKVTKRGQDVTLRCDPISSHATLYWYQQALGQGPEFLTYFNYEAQPDKSGLPSDRFSAERPEGSISTLTIQRTEQRDSAMYRCASSLGLAGGVKTQYFGPGTRLLVL.

This chain joins TRBV5-6 and TRBJ1-2; perhaps TRBD1 as D (6 bases). Germline loops: CDR1 SGHDT, CDR2 YYEEEE. V dropped 4 bases and J dropped 2 bases, with 9 bases sitting between them. CDR3 length equals 13 residues. CDR3 in amino acids: CASSQGGNYGYTF. CDR3 coding DNA: TGTGCCAGCAGCCAAGGGGGGAACTATGGCTACACCTTC.

The V call is TRBV28, the J call TRBJ1-5; D unresolved. The CDR3 consists of 15 residues. The V end lost 8 bases, the J end lost 0 bases, and 14 bases lay between the germline ends. Germline V gives CDR1 MDHEN, CDR2 SYDVKM. The CDR3 coding sequence is TGTGCCAGCCGGGTCAGCTTTCCTAGCAATCAGCCCCAGCATTTT. Its protein product is CASRVSFPSNQPQHF.

The chain carries TRBV7-6 and TRBJ1-3; TRBD1 might be the D (6 bases). V lost 1 base and J 4 bases, leaving 11 bases between the germline ends. This CDR3 contains 15 residues. Per the germline V gene, CDR1 is SGHVS and CDR2 is FNYEAQ. The CDR3 coding sequence is TGTGCCAGCAGCTTAGATGGGGGCTCAGGAAACACCATATATTTT. It translates to CASSLDGGSGNTIYF. The full variable domain, with the rest looked up from reference TRBV7-6 and TRBJ1-3, is GAGVSQSPRYKVTKRGQDVALRCDPISGHVSLYWYRQALGQGPEFLTYFNYEAQQDKSGLPNDRFSAERPEGSISTLTIQRTEQRDSAMYRCASSLDGGSGNTIYFGEGSWLTVV.

A few counts support this clone. This chain uses TRBV18 with TRBJ1-1; D remains ambiguous. Germline assignment: CDR1 KGHSH and CDR2 LQKENI. The CDR3 consists of 13 residues. V dropped 0 bases and J dropped 5 bases, with 7 bases sitting between them. CDR3 sequence reads: CASSPPWRTEAFF. Here the CDR3 DNA reads TGTGCCAGCTCACCACCGTGGAGGACTGAAGCTTTCTTT.

In DNA, the CDR3 is TGTGCCAGCAGTGATGTGGGCATAGGGGAGACCCAGTACTTC. The encoded protein is CASSDVGIGETQYF. The rearrangement joins TRBV2 to TRBJ2-5, with no clear D. V lost 3 bases and J 5 bases, leaving 13 bases between the germline ends. Germline V gene lookup returns CDR1 SNHLY and CDR2 FYNNEI. CDR3 length: 14 amino acids.

This clone was detected once. The rearrangement joins TRBV11-2 to TRBJ2-5, with D maybe TRBD1 (6 bases). The V end lost 5 bases, the J end lost 5 bases, and 12 bases lay between the germline ends. CDR1 and CDR2 (germline): SGHAT, FQNNGV. The CDR3 consists of 13 residues. The CDR3 region has the DNA TGTGCCAGCAGCCCCCGGGACATTGAGACCCAGTACTTC. Its translation: CASSPRDIETQYF.

The chain recombines TRBV3-1 (or the pseudogene TRBV3-2) with TRBJ2-7; TRBD1 matches at 10 bases. V lost 5 bases, J lost 6 bases, and 10 bases stayed unmatched. The CDR3 spans 15 residues. Germline V gives CDR1 LGHDT, CDR2 YNNKEL (reference sequence). The chain's CDR3 is CASSTRTGGTGEQYF. The CDR3 DNA is TGTGCCAGCAGCACTCGGACAGGGGGTACGGGCGAGCAGTACTTC.

The gene calls are TRBV5-1 and TRBJ1-4; D not certain. The CDR3 totals 16 residues. The germline V gene encodes CDR1 SGHRS and CDR2 YFSETQ. V lost 3 bases to trimming and J lost 2 bases, with 14 bases between them. The CDR3 spells CASSSGSVTTNEKLFF. CDR3 nucleotide sequence: TGCGCCAGCAGCTCGGGATCCGTTACGACTAATGAAAAACTGTTTTTT.